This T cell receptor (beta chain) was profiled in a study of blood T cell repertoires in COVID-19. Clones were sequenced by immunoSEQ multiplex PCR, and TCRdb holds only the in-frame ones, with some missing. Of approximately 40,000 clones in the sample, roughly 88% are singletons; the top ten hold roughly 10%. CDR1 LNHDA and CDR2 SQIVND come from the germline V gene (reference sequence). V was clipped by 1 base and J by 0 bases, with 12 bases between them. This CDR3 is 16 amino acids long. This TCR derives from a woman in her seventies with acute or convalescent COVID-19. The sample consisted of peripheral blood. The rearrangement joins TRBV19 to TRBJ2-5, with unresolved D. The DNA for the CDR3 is TGTGCCAGTAGTATAGGCCTGACTCTATACCAAGAGACCCAGTACTTC. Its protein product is CASSIGLTLYQETQYF.